This T cell receptor beta chain originates from a study of shared clonotypes between healthy human individuals. The study, taken as a whole, reports: It was anticipated that sequencing depth would influence how many clonotypes donors shared. Compared with clonotypes that all four donors shared, non-shared clonotypes had lower generation probabilities.

There were only Caucasian adults among the donors, and all lived in Nashville, Tennessee. CD4+ cells were split into CD45RA+ naive and CD45RA-negative memory subsets. This CDR3 comprises 14 residues. V dropped 5 bases and J dropped 2 bases, with 12 bases sitting between them. Germline lookup yields CDR1 LGHNA and CDR2 YNFKEQ. Remarks on this clone: Its antigen is as yet unknown.

Assay used: immunoSEQ multiplex PCR; TCRdb lists only in-frame clones, some missing. The sample consists of some 1.1 million clones, approximately 80% of them appearing once. Source material: memory CD4+ T cells from PBMCs. This sample's subset: CD45RA-negative fraction. The source of this sequence is a young man in good health. Some clones in this sample may be carry-over from other donors' samples. V and J are TRBV4-2 and TRBJ1-2; D is uncertain. In DNA, the CDR3 is TGTGCCAGCAGCTTAGCATCGGGAAACTATGGCTACACCTTC. Translation gives CASSLASGNYGYTF.